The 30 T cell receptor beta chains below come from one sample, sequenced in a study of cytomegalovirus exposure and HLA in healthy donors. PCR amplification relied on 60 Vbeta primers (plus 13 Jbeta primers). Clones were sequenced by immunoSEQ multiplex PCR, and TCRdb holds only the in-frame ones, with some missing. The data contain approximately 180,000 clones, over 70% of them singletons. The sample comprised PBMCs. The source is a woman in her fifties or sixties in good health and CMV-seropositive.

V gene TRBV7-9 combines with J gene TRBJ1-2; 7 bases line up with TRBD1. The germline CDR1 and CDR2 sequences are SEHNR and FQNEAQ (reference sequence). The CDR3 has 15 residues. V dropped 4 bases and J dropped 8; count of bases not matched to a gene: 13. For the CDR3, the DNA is TGTGCCAGCAGCTACCAGGGACAGCAAGTGAGGGGCTACACCTTC. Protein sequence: CASSYQGQQVRGYTF.

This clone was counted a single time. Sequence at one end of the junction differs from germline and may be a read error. The CDR3 coding sequence is TGTGCCAGCAGCCCACCCCCGACAGGGCCCGACAAAAACAGTCAGTACTTC. It codes for CASSPPPTGPDKNSQYF. V usage is TRBV5-4 and J usage is TRBJ2-4; TRBD1 matches 7 bases. Germline CDR1 is SGHNT and CDR2 is YYREEE (reference sequence). This CDR3 is 17 amino acids long.

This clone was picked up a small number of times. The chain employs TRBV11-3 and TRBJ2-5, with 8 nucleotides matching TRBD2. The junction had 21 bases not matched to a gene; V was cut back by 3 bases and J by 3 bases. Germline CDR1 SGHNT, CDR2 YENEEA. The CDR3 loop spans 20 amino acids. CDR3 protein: CASSFAGVSGTRPGKETQYF. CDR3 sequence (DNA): TGTGCCAGCAGCTTCGCGGGGGTATCCGGGACTAGGCCTGGGAAAGAGACCCAGTACTTC.

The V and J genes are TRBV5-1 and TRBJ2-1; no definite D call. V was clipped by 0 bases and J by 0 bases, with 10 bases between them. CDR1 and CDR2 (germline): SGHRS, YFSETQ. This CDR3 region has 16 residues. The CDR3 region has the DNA TGCGCCAGCAGCTTGGACTCCCTGAGCTCCTACAATGAGCAGTTCTTC. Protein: CASSLDSLSSYNEQFF.

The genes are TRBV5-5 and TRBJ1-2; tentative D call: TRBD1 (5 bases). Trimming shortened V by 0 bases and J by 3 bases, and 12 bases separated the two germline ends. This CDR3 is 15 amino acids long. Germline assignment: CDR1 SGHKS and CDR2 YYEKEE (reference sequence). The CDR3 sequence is CASSLGLQGDYGYTF. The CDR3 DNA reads TGTGCCAGCAGCTTGGGCCTCCAGGGTGACTATGGCTACACCTTC.

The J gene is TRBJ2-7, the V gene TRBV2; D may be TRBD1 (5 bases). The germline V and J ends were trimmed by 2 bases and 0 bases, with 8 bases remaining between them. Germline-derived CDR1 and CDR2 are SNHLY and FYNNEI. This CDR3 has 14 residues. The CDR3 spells CASSERGPSYEQYF. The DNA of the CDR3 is TGTGCCAGCAGTGAAAGGGGCCCCTCCTACGAGCAGTACTTC. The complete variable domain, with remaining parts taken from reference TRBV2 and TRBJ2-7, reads EPEVTQTPSHQVTQMGQEVILRCVPISNHLYFYWYRQILGQKVEFLVSFYNNEISEKSEIFDDQFSVERPDGSNFTLKIRSTKLEDSAMYFCASSERGPSYEQYFGPGTRLTVT.

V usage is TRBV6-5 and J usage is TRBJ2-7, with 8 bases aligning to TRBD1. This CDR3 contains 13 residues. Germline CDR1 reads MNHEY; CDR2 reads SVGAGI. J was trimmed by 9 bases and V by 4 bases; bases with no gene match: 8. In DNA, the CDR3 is TGTGCCAGCAGTTCCGGACAGGGAAGGGGGCAGTACTTC. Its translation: CASSSGQGRGQYF.

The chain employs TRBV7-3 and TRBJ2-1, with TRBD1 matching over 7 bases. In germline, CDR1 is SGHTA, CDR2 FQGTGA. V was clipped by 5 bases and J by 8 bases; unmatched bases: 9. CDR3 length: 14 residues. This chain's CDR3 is CASSPQRDSHEQFF. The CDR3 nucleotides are TGTGCCAGCAGCCCCCAACGGGACAGCCATGAGCAGTTCTTC. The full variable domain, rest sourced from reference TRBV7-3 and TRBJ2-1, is GAGVSQTPSNKVTEKGKYVELRCDPISGHTALYWYRQSLGQGPEFLIYFQGTGAADDSGLPNDRFFAVRPEGSVSTLKIQRTERGDSAVYLCASSPQRDSHEQFFGPGTRLTVL.

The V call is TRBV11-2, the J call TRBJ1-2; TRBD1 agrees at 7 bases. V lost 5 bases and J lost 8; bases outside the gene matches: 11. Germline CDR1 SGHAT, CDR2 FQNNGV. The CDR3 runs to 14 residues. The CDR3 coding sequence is TGTGCCAGCAGCCCCCGACAGGGAGCGGCCGGCTACACCTTC. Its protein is CASSPRQGAAGYTF.

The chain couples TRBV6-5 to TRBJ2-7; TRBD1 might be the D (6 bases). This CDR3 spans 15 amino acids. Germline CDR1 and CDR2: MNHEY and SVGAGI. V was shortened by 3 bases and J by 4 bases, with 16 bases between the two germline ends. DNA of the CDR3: TGTGCCAGCAGTTATTCCAGGGGTTTAGAGTACGAGCAGTACTTC. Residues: CASSYSRGLEYEQYF.

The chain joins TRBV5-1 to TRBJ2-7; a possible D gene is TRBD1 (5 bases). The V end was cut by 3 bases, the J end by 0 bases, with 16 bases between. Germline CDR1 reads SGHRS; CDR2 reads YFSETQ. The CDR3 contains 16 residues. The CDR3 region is CASSSSTGLGSYEQYF. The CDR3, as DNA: TGCGCCAGCAGCTCGTCAACAGGTCTTGGCTCCTACGAGCAGTACTTC.

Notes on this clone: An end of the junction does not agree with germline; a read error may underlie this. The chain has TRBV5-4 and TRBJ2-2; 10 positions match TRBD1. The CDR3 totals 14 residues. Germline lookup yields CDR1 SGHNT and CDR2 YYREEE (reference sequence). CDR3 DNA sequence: TGTGCCAGCAGCCTGGGACAGGGGACCGGCGAGCTGTTTTTT. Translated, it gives CASSLGQGTGELFF.

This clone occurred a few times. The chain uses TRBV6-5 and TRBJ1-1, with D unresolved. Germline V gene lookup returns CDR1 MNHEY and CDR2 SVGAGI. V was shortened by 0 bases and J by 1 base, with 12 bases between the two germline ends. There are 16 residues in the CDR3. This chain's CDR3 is CASSYSTKLANTEAFF. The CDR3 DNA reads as TGTGCCAGCAGTTACTCGACTAAACTTGCGAACACTGAAGCTTTCTTT.

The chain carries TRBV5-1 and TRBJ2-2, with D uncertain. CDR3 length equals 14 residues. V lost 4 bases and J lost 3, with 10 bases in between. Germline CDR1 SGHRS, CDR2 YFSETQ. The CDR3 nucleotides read TGCGCCAGCAGCCCCCCCCCTGACACCGGGGAGCTGTTTTTT. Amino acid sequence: CASSPPPDTGELFF.

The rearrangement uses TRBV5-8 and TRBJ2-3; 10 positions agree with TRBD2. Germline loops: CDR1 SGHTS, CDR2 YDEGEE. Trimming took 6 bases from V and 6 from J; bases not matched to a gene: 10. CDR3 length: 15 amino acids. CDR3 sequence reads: CASTLRLAGDDTQYF. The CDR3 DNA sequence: TGTGCCAGCACCCTGAGGCTAGCGGGGGACGATACGCAGTATTTT.

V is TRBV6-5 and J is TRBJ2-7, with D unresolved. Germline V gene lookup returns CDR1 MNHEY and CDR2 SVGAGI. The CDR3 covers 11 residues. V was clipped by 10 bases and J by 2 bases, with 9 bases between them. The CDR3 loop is CATFGTYEQYF. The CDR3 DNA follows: TGTGCCACCTTTGGCACCTACGAGCAGTACTTC.

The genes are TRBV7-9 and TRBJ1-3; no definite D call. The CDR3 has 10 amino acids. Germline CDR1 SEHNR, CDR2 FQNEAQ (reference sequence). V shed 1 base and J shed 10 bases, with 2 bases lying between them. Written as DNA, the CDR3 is TGTGCCAGCAGCTTAGTAACCATATATTTT. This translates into CASSLVTIYF.

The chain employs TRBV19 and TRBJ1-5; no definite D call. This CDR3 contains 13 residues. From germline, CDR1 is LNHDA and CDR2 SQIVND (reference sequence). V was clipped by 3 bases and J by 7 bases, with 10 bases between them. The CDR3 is CASSIMTSQPQHF. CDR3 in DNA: TGTGCCAGTAGTATTATGACAAGCCAGCCCCAGCATTTT.

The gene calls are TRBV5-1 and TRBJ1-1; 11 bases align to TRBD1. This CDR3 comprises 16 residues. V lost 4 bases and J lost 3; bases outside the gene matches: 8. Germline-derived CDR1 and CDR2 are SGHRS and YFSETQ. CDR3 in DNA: TGCGCCAGCAGCAATGGACAGGGGGCACGGGACACTGAAGCTTTCTTT. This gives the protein CASSNGQGARDTEAFF.

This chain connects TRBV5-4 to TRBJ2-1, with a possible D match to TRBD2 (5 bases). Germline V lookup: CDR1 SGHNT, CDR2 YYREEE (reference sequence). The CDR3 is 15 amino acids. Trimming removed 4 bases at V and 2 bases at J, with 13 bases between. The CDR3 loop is CASSLRTGTYNEQFF. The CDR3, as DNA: TGTGCCAGCAGCCTACGGACGGGGACCTACAATGAGCAGTTCTTC.

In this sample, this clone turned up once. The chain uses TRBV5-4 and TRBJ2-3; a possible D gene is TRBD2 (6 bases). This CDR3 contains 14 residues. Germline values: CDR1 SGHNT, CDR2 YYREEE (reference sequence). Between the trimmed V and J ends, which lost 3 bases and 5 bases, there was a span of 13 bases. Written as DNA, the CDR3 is TGTGCCAGCAGCTGGAGGGGTAGCGGAGATACGCAGTATTTT. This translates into CASSWRGSGDTQYF.

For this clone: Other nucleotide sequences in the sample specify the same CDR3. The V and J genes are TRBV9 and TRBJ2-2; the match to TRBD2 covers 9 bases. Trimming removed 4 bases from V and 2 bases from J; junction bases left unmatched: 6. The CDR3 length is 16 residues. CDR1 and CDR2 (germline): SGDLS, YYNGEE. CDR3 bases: TGTGCCAGCAGCTTTCGGACTAGCGCAAACACCGGGGAGCTGTTTTTT. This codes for CASSFRTSANTGELFF.

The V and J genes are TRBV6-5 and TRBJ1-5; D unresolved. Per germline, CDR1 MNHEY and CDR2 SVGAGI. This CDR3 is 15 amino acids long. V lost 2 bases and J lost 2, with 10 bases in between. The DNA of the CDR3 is TGTGCCAGCAGTTACACCGGGGATGGCAATCAGCCCCAGCATTTT. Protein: CASSYTGDGNQPQHF.

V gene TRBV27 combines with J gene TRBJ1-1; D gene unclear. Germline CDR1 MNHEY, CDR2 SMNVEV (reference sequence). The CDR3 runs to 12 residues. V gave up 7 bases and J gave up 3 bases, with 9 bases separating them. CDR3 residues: CASTLEYTEAFF. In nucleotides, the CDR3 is TGTGCCAGCACCTTAGAGTACACTGAAGCTTTCTTT.

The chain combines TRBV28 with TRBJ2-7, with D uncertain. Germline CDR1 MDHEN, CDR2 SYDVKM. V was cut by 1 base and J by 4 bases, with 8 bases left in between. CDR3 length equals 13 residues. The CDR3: CASSLSDGYEQYF. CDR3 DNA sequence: TGTGCCAGCAGTTTATCAGACGGGTACGAGCAGTACTTC. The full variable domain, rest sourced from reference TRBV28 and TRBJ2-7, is DVKVTQSSRYLVKRTGEKVFLECVQDMDHENMFWYRQDPGLGLRLIYFSYDVKMKEKGDIPEGYSVSREKKERFSLILESASTNQTSMYLCASSLSDGYEQYFGPGTRLTVT.

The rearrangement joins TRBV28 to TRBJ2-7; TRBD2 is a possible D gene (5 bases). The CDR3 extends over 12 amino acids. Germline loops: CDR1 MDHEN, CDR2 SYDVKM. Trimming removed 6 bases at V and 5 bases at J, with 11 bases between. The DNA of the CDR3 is TGTGCCAGCAGCTTAGACGGGAACGAGCAGTACTTC. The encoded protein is CASSLDGNEQYF.

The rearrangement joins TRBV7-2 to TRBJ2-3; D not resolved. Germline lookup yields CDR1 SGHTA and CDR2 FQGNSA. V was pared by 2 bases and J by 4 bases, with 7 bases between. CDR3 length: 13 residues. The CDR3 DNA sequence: TGTGCCAGCAGCTTACTCGGTCCAGATACGCAGTATTTT. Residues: CASSLLGPDTQYF.

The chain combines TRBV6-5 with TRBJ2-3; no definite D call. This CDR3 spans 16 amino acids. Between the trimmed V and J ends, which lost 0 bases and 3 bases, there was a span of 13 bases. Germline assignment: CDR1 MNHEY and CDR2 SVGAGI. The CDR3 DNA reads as TGTGCCAGCAGTTACTCCGGATCGCCGGGTACAGATACGCAGTATTTT. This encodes CASSYSGSPGTDTQYF.

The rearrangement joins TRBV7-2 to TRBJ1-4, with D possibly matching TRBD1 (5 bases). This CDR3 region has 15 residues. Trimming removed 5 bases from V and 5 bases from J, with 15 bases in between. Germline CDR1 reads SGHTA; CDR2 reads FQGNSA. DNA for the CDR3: TGTGCCAGCAGCCTCCGGGGGACGGCGAATGAAAAACTGTTTTTT. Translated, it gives CASSLRGTANEKLFF.

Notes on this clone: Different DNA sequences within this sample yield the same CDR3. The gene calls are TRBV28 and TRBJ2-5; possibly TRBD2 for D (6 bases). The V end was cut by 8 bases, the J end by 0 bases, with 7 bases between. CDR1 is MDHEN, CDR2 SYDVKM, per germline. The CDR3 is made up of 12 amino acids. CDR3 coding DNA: TGTGCCAGCGGGGGGTACCAAGAGACCCAGTACTTC. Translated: CASGGYQETQYF.